Detailed here is one TCR beta chain. This clonotype was seen ten or more times. Which antigen it targets is not known. There are no base qualities to consult, and no much larger clone falls within one base. V is trimmed back by 1 base and J by 3 bases, and the junction contains 4 bases that no gene match accounts for. Taken from cysteine to phenylalanine, the CDR3 has 15 residues. Of the read, only the CDR3 DNA is kept; its 45 bases are in frame from base 1. CDR1 and CDR2 (MNHNS, SASEGT) derive from the germline V gene. The entry originates in a study of T cells in Graves' hyperthyroidism and ophthalmopathy (dated by TCRdb to between 2019 and 2020). Study-level background: Peripheral blood was sampled at the time of initial diagnosis, prior to any treatment. To identify TCR V-J signatures that set the groups apart, the researchers used a discovery cohort of 90 to 100 patients, made up of under 45 with Graves' ophthalmopathy and about 59 with stable Graves' hyperthyroidism. Prospective prediction of ophthalmopathy was tested in an independent validation cohort of approximately 18 hyperthyroidism patients and 15 to 17 patients who later progressed to ophthalmopathy. The approximately 95 discovery patients were divided at random into training and test sets in a 7:3 ratio. Thyroid tissue and blood T-cell repertoires from several Graves' hyperthyroidism patients were also compared in the study. Once sampling was done, hyperthyroidism patients were given methimazole at a starting dose of 30 mg daily, whereas ophthalmopathy patients were given high-dose intravenous methylprednisolone. TCR Vbeta CDR3 sequencing of 120 to 150 peripheral blood samples (43 ophthalmopathy, roughly 72 hyperthyroidism and roughly 17 progressor patients) is reported in the paper.

A patient counted as having stable Graves' hyperthyroidism if no progression to ophthalmopathy occurred over 18 months of follow-up. Hyperthyroidism patients were newly diagnosed, with disease duration under 2 months, and aged 18 to 65 years. Patients with uncontrolled infections, other autoimmune diseases, pregnancy or lactation were excluded. Diagnoses were based on clinical symptoms, serum thyroxine and TRAb, thyroid ultrasound and orbital computed tomography. PBMCs were separated from roughly 10 ml of fresh peripheral blood using Ficoll-Paque density gradient centrifugation. Total RNA was extracted with Trizol reagent, and quality was checked on an Agilent 2100 Bioanalyzer. The TCR beta CDR3 regions were amplified from RNA transcripts. The TCR CDR3 was subjected to a first round of RT-PCR using the HTBI primer set and the Qiagen OneStep RT-PCR kit. Libraries were constructed in a second round of multiplex PCR, after which size selection and purification were performed. The libraries were sequenced on an Illumina HiSeq2000 using paired-end 100 bp reads. The authors processed their data as follows. SOAPnuke was used to process the raw data, throwing out any read that contained adapters or uncalled bases, had a mean Phred below 15, or lacked an exact constant-primer or identifier match. COPE v1.2.5 was used to merge high-quality paired reads, and clonotypes were defined as unique nucleotide sequences. MiTCR v1.1 was used to align clonotypes to the IMGT TRBV, TRBD and TRBJ reference segments. The analysis was restricted to V-J combinations with a frequency above 0.0001, which together covered approximately 99% of the repertoires. The TCS score was defined as the ratio of F50 (clonal expansion) to E x V (chaos), calculated using BLOSUM62-based TCRdist between CDR3 peptides within each V-J. Welch's t-statistics and random forest reduced around 520 V-J features to some 14, which were used in a naive Bayes classifier (R e1071). Using fastp at Q25 and MiXCR, TCRdb reprocessed the public reads and kept productive beta chains. Each record represents a unique CDR3 protein, reported with the most common genes and DNA among its rows. TCRdb's processing, not the authors', yielded these V and J calls. The sample has 470,000 or so distinct CDR3 sequences on record, around 20% of them singletons. Around a quarter of the sample goes to the ten largest clones.

The paper's findings and limits, for the study overall: Most expanded thyroid clonotypes (frequency above 0.001) were also detected in blood, a finding suggesting that blood repertoires may reflect thyroid immune responses. No statistical method was used to set the sample size in advance, and investigators knew the group allocation. In cross-validation, a model built on a 13 V-J signature told ophthalmopathy apart from stable hyperthyroidism with just under 90% sensitivity and roughly 82% specificity, and in testing the same model reached 80%/75%. In validation, progression to ophthalmopathy was predicted by the model with almost 71% sensitivity and 72% to 85% specificity, a median of approximately 6.5 months before onset.

Sequenced sample: blood. The chain was built from TRBV6-1 and TRBJ2-7; 9 bases in the junction line up with TRBD2. This clonotype originated in a young man with Graves' hyperthyroidism. The nucleotide sequence reads TGTGCCAGCAGTGAAGAGGGTAGCGGGAGCTACGAGCAGTACTTC. Translated, this gives CASSEEGSGSYEQYF.